This entry lists 16 T cell receptor beta chains sequenced from one sample in a study of cytomegalovirus exposure and HLA in healthy donors. Use of 60 Vbeta and 13 Jbeta primers characterized the PCR. Method: immunoSEQ multiplex PCR; TCRdb's copy keeps in-frame clones and lacks some. The data show hundreds of thousands of clones, approximately 70% seen once. The sequencing input was PBMCs. These receptors were collected from a man aged 35 to 55 in good health and CMV-seropositive.

CDR3 region: CASSQGGTGRNQPQHF. The DNA of the CDR3 is TGCGCCAGCAGCCAGGGGGGGACAGGGCGCAATCAGCCCCAGCATTTT. The chain uses TRBV4-1 and TRBJ1-5, with 9 bases matching TRBD1. J lost 2 bases, V lost 3 bases, and 5 bases had no gene match. In germline, CDR1 is MGHRA, CDR2 YSYEKL. The CDR3 sequence is 16 residues long.

The genes are TRBV5-8 and TRBJ2-1, with D possibly being TRBD2 (5 bases). Germline V gene sequence: CDR1 SGHTS, CDR2 YDEGEE. Trimming shortened V by 1 base and J by 3 bases, and 17 bases separated the two germline ends. This CDR3 is built from 17 residues. CDR3 coding DNA: TGTGCCAGCAGCTTGCCCGGCGTTGGAGGACTCTACAATGAGCAGTTCTTC. It yields the protein CASSLPGVGGLYNEQFF.

J is TRBJ1-2 and V is TRBV28; TRBD1 might be the D (6 bases). V shed 6 bases and J shed 4 bases, with 12 bases lying between them. CDR3 length: 13 amino acids. The germline V gene has CDR1 MDHEN and CDR2 SYDVKM. The CDR3: CASSRDMIYGYTF. The CDR3 DNA reads as TGTGCCAGCAGCAGGGACATGATCTATGGCTACACCTTC.

The chain is built from TRBV7-9 and TRBJ1-2; no clear D. Deletions cut 1 base from V and 11 bases from J, with 14 bases between. The CDR3 totals 13 residues. The germline V gene encodes CDR1 SEHNR and CDR2 FQNEAQ (reference sequence). Written as DNA, the CDR3 is TGTGCCAGCAGCTTAGGTAAAGGCACCGGGTACACCTTC. It encodes CASSLGKGTGYTF.

The V call is TRBV15, the J call TRBJ1-5; D is uncertain. Germline V lookup: CDR1 LNHNV, CDR2 YYDKDF (reference sequence). There are 14 residues in the CDR3. The V end lost 3 bases, the J end lost 0 bases, and 6 bases lay between the germline ends. This chain's CDR3 is CATSSYYSNQPQHF. CDR3 nucleotides: TGTGCCACCAGCAGTTACTATAGCAATCAGCCCCAGCATTTT.

The chain couples TRBV13 to TRBJ1-6; no clear D gene. The V and J ends lost 0 bases and 10 bases respectively, with 13 bases between them. This CDR3 spans 15 amino acids. The germline V gene has CDR1 PRHDT and CDR2 FYEKMQ (reference sequence). The CDR3 DNA reads TGTGCCAGCAGCTTAGGACAACAAGCGGGATCACCCCTCCACTTT. It translates to CASSLGQQAGSPLHF.

This clone was seen a handful of times. The chain couples TRBV19 to TRBJ2-1; D unresolved. In germline, CDR1 is LNHDA, CDR2 SQIVND (reference sequence). Trimming took off 1 base at V and 6 bases at J, with 4 bases between the two ends. The CDR3 consists of 12 residues. The chain's CDR3 is CASSIGGNEQFF. The CDR3 DNA reads as TGTGCCAGTAGTATAGGAGGCAATGAGCAGTTCTTC.

J is TRBJ2-2 and V is TRBV9, with TRBD1 matching 7 bases. Germline V lookup: CDR1 SGDLS, CDR2 YYNGEE. The J segment lost 1 base and the V segment lost 3 bases, leaving 9 bases of the junction unmatched. This CDR3 has 17 amino acids. CDR3 in DNA: TGTGCCAGCAGCGCTGGGGGCAGGACAGGGAACACCGGGGAGCTGTTTTTT. It translates to CASSAGGRTGNTGELFF. The variable domain in full, completed from reference TRBV9 and TRBJ2-2, reads DSGVTQTPKHLITATGQRVTLRCSPRSGDLSVYWYQQSLDQGLQFLIQYYNGEERAKGNILERFSAQQFPDLHSELNLSSLELGDSALYFCASSAGGRTGNTGELFFGEGSRLTVL.

This chain's CDR3 is CASSQQGARYEQYF. CDR3 DNA sequence: TGTGCCAGCAGCCAACAGGGGGCGCGTTACGAGCAGTACTTC. The chain is built from TRBV14 and TRBJ2-7, with TRBD1 matching over 8 bases. CDR3 length equals 14 residues. From germline, CDR1 is SGHDN and CDR2 FVKESK. V was pared by 2 bases and J by 4 bases, with 4 bases of the junction left unmatched.

This chain links TRBV7-9 with TRBJ2-3; TRBD2 agrees at 9 bases. In germline, CDR1 is SEHNR, CDR2 FQNEAQ (reference sequence). There are 16 residues in the CDR3. Trimming took 2 bases from V and 2 from J; bases not matched to a gene: 5. The CDR3 DNA reads TGTGCCAGCAGCTTATCAGCGGGGGGCCCCACAGATACGCAGTATTTT. Translation: CASSLSAGGPTDTQYF.

This sequence joins TRBV23-1 and TRBJ2-7; TRBD1 might be the D (5 bases). TRBV23-1 qualifies as an ORF whose function is uncertain. The CDR3 covers 16 residues. V shed 7 bases and J shed 2 bases, with 21 bases lying between them. In DNA, the CDR3 is TGCGCCAGCAAGGCCGCTTCAGGGAAATCCGCCTACGAGCAGTACTTC. Translated: CASKAASGKSAYEQYF.

In nucleotides, the CDR3 is TGCGCCAGCAGTATCAACGGACAGGGTACGGGGGAGACCCAGTACTTC. Protein sequence: CASSINGQGTGETQYF. The rearrangement uses TRBV5-1 and TRBJ2-5, with 8 bases that match TRBD1. With 5 bases clipped from V and 5 bases from J, the junction kept 14 bases outside the gene matches. CDR1 SGHRS and CDR2 YFSETQ come from the germline V gene. The length of the CDR3 is 16 residues.

The chain carries TRBV14 and TRBJ2-5, with D tentatively TRBD2 (5 bases). V shed 4 bases and J shed 7 bases, with 13 bases lying between them. CDR1 SGHDN and CDR2 FVKESK come from the germline V gene. The CDR3 has 13 residues. The CDR3 spells CASSRAGRGTQYF. DNA of the CDR3: TGTGCCAGCAGCCGGGCCGGTCGGGGGACCCAGTACTTC.

The rearrangement links TRBV6-5 to TRBJ2-2; tentatively, D is TRBD1 (5 bases). The ends were cut back, 6 bases at V and 3 bases at J, with 8 bases in the middle. Per the germline V gene, CDR1 is MNHEY and CDR2 is SVGAGI. This CDR3 contains 13 residues. The CDR3 region has the DNA TGTGCCAGCAGACCAGGGCACACCGGGGAGCTGTTTTTT. It translates to CASRPGHTGELFF.

This clone was seen only a few times. The J gene is TRBJ2-3, the V gene TRBV29-1; TRBD1 might be the D (7 bases). In germline, CDR1 is SQVTM, CDR2 ANQGSEA. Trimming took 5 bases from V and 7 from J, leaving 13 bases between them. This CDR3 is 12 amino acids long. CDR3 nucleotides: TGCAGCGTTCCGACAGGGAGGTATACGCAGTATTTT. Protein product: CSVPTGRYTQYF.

V is TRBV7-3 and J is TRBJ2-3, with TRBD2 identical over 8 bases. Per the germline V gene, CDR1 is SGHTA and CDR2 is FQGTGA. This CDR3 contains 19 residues. With 1 base clipped from V and 4 bases from J, the junction kept 16 bases outside the gene matches. The DNA for the CDR3 is TGTGCCAGCAGCTTAAGTGGGGGCGGGGGGTTCGGGAGAGCAGATACGCAGTATTTT. It encodes CASSLSGGGGFGRADTQYF. The complete variable domain, with remaining parts taken from reference TRBV7-3 and TRBJ2-3, reads GAGVSQTPSNKVTEKGKYVELRCDPISGHTALYWYRQSLGQGPEFLIYFQGTGAADDSGLPNDRFFAVRPEGSVSTLKIQRTERGDSAVYLCASSLSGGGGFGRADTQYFGPGTRLTVL.